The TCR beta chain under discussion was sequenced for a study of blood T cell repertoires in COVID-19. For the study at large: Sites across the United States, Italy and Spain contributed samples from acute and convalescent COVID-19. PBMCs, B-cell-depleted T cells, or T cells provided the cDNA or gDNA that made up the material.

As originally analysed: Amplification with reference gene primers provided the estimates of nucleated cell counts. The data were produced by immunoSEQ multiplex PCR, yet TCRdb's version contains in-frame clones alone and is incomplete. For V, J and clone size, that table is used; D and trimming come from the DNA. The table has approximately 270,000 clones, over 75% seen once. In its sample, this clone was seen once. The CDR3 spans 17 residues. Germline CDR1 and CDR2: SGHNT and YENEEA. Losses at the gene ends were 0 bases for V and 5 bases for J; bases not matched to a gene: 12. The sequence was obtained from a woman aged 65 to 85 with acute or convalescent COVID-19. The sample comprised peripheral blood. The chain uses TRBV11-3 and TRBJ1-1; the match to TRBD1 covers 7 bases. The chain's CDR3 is CASSLDPDRVLGTEAFF. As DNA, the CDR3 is TGTGCCAGCAGCTTAGACCCAGACAGGGTGCTAGGGACTGAAGCTTTCTTT.